This T cell receptor beta chain was identified during a study of chronic HIV infection and antiretroviral therapy. This clonotype was counted ten times or more. Per germline, CDR1 LGHNA and CDR2 YNFKEQ. The CDR3 is made up of 14 amino acids. V shed 5 bases and J shed 3 bases, with 14 bases lying between them. One entry per CDR3 protein, called by TCRdb with MiXCR from the 5' RACE reads. Here the sample spans tens of thousands of distinct CDR3 sequences, roughly 7.6% being singletons. The chain uses TRBV4-2 and TRBJ2-7; maybe TRBD2 (5 bases). This clonotype was sampled from an adult who had HIV and had not received antiretroviral therapy, or was an uninfected healthy control (not recorded which). Input material: peripheral blood. In DNA, the CDR3 is TGTGCCAGCAGCTCCCCTGGCGGAGGCTACGAGCAGTACTTC. This translates into CASSSPGGGYEQYF.